A selection of T cell receptor beta chains follows, all from one sample in a study of shared clonotypes between healthy human individuals. Sequencing was performed with immunoSEQ multiplex PCR; in TCRdb, only in-frame clones are kept and a portion is missing. This table has around 620,000 clones, 85% to 95% appearing once. Material for sequencing was naive CD8+ T cells sorted from blood. Receptors originate from a woman aged 25 to 39 in good health. Both conserved end residues are part of each CDR3. Fields, in order: J gene, clone size, V gene, D gene, CDR3 DNA, CDR3 protein. A D gene is named only where the DNA matches it firmly. Clone size is not always given. Where it is, it says once, few, many or a class for expanded clones.

j_call: TRBJ2-7
clone_size: NA
v_call: TRBV19
d_call: TRBD1
cdr3_nt: TGTGCCAGTAGTACGGGACAGATAGCCTACGAGCAGTACTTC
cdr3_aa: CASSTGQIAYEQYF

j_call: TRBJ2-7
clone_size: NA
v_call: TRBV10-3
d_call: NA
cdr3_nt: TGTGCCATCGGGATGGACTACGAGCAGTACTTC
cdr3_aa: CAIGMDYEQYF

j_call: TRBJ1-3
clone_size: NA
v_call: TRBV6-1
d_call: NA
cdr3_nt: TGTGCCAGCAGTGAAGAAGGAAACACCATATATTTT
cdr3_aa: CASSEEGNTIYF

j_call: TRBJ2-7
clone_size: NA
v_call: TRBV27
d_call: TRBD2
cdr3_nt: TGTGCCAGCAGTCTAGGGGGACTAGCGGTAAAGGCCCCCTACGAGCAGTACTTC
cdr3_aa: CASSLGGLAVKAPYEQYF

j_call: TRBJ1-1
clone_size: NA
v_call: TRBV2
d_call: NA
cdr3_nt: TGTGCCACAAAAGGGGAAGTCGTCATCACCGAAGCTTTCTTT
cdr3_aa: CATKGEVVITEAFF

j_call: TRBJ2-7
clone_size: NA
v_call: TRBV27
d_call: NA
cdr3_nt: TGTGCCAGCAGTTTCGCCGGGGCCTACGAGCAGTACTTC
cdr3_aa: CASSFAGAYEQYF

j_call: TRBJ2-7
clone_size: NA
v_call: TRBV7-6
d_call: NA
cdr3_nt: TGTGCCAGCAGCTCAACGACAGGAGGGCTCAACGAGCAGTACTTC
cdr3_aa: CASSSTTGGLNEQYF

j_call: TRBJ2-7
clone_size: NA
v_call: TRBV19
d_call: TRBD2
cdr3_nt: TGTGCCAGTAGTTTAGCGGGAGGGCCTAACTCCGAGCAGTACTTC
cdr3_aa: CASSLAGGPNSEQYF

j_call: TRBJ2-7
clone_size: NA
v_call: TRBV6-5
d_call: NA
cdr3_nt: TGTGCCAGCAGTTACGTTCGGCAGGGCGCCGAGCAGTACTTC
cdr3_aa: CASSYVRQGAEQYF

j_call: TRBJ2-1
clone_size: once
v_call: TRBV13
d_call: NA
cdr3_nt: TGTGCCAGCAGCTTAGGCCCGGTAGACTTCTCAACCAGCTCCTACAATGAGCAGTTCTTC
cdr3_aa: CASSLGPVDFSTSSYNEQFF

j_call: TRBJ2-5
clone_size: NA
v_call: TRBV19
d_call: NA
cdr3_nt: TGTGCCAGTAGTATATGGGGACAAGAGACCCAGTACTTC
cdr3_aa: CASSIWGQETQYF

j_call: TRBJ2-1
clone_size: NA
v_call: TRBV2
d_call: TRBD1
cdr3_nt: TGTGCCAGCCGCCGGGACAGGGGTTTCAATGAGCAGTTCTTC
cdr3_aa: CASRRDRGFNEQFF

j_call: TRBJ2-3
clone_size: NA
v_call: TRBV19
d_call: TRBD2
cdr3_nt: TGTGCCAGTAGTATACGGGAGGGCCCAGATACGCAGTATTTT
cdr3_aa: CASSIREGPDTQYF

j_call: TRBJ2-7
clone_size: once
v_call: TRBV9
d_call: NA
cdr3_nt: TGTGCCAGCAGCGTAGGGTCAGGGCCCCCTATCGAGCAGTACTTC
cdr3_aa: CASSVGSGPPIEQYF

j_call: TRBJ2-7
clone_size: NA
v_call: TRBV7-9
d_call: TRBD1
cdr3_nt: TGTGCCAGCACCTGGACAGGGAATTACGAGCAGTACTTC
cdr3_aa: CASTWTGNYEQYF